The sequence of this T cell receptor (beta chain) was determined in a study of T-cell memory formation after mild COVID-19. Overall study: Across donors, TCR clusters were largely donor specific.

This clonotype qualifies as medium-sized. Its target is unknown. Study results and limitations: Nothing showed for sure that second-wave clones peaking on day 37 were SARS-CoV-2 specific. CD4+ contracting clones were found mainly in CM and EM, and CD8+ ones in EMRA. Some clones that responded turned up in pre-infection memory, which suggests that cross-reactive memory joined in.

TCRdb recomputed calls from the 5' RACE reads with MiXCR, one row per CDR3 protein. The sample records roughly 150,000 distinct CDR3 sequences, more than 13% being singletons. CDR1 and CDR2 from the germline V gene are SGHTA and FQGNSA. CDR3 size: 15 residues. Trimming stripped 1 base from V and 0 bases from J, with 7 bases between. Sequenced input: PBMCs or a T cell subset sorted from them (not recorded which). The receptor comes from an adult woman who had mild COVID-19 (a few samples of this study predate the infection). Cell type and time point are not known. V gene TRBV7-2 combines with J gene TRBJ1-3, with no clear D. Written as DNA, the CDR3 is TGTGCCAGCAGCTTAGACGGGAGCTCTGGAAACACCATATATTTT. Its translation is CASSLDGSSGNTIYF.